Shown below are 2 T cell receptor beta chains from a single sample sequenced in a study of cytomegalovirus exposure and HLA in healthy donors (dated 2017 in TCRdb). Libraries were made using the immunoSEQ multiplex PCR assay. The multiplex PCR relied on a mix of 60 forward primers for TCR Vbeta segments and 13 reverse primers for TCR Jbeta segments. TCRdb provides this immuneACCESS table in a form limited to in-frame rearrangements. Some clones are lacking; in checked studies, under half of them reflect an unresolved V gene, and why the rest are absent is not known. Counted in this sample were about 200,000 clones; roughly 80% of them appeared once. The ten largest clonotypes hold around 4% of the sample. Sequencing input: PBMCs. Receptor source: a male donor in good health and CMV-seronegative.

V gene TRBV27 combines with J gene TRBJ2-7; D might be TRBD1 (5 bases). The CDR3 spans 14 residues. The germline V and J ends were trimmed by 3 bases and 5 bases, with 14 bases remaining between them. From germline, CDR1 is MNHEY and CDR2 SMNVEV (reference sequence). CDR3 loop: CASSLAGYSNEQYF. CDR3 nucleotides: TGTGCCAGCAGTTTGGCAGGGTATAGTAACGAGCAGTACTTC.

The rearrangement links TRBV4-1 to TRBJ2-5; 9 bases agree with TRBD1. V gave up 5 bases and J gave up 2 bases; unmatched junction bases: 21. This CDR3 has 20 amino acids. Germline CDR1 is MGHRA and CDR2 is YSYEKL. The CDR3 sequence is CASSDKLLQGAWGIQETQYF. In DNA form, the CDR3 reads TGCGCCAGCAGCGACAAATTATTACAGGGGGCGTGGGGGATACAAGAGACCCAGTACTTC.